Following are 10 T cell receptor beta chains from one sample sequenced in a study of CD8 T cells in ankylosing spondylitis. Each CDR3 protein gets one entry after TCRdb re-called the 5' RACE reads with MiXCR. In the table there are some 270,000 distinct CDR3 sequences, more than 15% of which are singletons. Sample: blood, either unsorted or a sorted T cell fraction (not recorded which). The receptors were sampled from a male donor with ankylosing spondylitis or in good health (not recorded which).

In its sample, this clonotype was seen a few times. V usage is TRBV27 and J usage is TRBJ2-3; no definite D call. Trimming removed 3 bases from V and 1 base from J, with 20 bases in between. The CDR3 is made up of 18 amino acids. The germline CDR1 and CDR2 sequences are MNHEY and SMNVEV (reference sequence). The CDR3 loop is CASSFSSLLGLGTDTQYF. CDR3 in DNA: TGTGCCAGCAGTTTTTCGTCTCTGTTGGGATTGGGCACAGATACGCAGTATTTT.

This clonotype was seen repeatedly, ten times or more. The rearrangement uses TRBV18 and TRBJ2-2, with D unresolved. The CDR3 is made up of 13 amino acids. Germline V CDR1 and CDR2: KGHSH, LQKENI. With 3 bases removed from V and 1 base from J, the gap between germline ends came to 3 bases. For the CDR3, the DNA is TGTGCCAGCTCACCCCAGAACACCGGGGAGCTGTTTTTT. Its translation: CASSPQNTGELFF. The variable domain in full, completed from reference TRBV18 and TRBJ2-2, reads NAGVMQNPRHLVRRRGQEARLRCSPMKGHSHVYWYRQLPEEGLKFMVYLQKENIIDESGMPKERFSAEFPKEGPSILRIQQVVRGDSAAYFCASSPQNTGELFFGEGSRLTVL.

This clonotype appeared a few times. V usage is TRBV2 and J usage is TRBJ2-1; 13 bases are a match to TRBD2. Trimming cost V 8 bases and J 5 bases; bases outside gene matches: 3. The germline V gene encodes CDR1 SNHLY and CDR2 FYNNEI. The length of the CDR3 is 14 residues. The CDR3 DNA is TGTGCCAGCGTCGGGACTAGCGGGAACAATGAGCAGTTCTTC. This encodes CASVGTSGNNEQFF.

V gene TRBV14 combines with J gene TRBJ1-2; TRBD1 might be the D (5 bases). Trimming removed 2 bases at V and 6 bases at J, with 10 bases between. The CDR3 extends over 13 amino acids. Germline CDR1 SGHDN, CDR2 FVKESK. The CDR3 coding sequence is TGTGCCAGCAGCCAAATAGGGGATCATGGCTACACCTTC. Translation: CASSQIGDHGYTF.

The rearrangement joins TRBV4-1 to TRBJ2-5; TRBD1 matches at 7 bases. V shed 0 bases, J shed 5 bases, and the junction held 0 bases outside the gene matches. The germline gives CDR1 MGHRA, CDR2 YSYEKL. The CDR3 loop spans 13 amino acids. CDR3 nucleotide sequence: TGCGCCAGCAGCCAAGAGACAGGGGAGACCCAGTACTTC. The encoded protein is CASSQETGETQYF.

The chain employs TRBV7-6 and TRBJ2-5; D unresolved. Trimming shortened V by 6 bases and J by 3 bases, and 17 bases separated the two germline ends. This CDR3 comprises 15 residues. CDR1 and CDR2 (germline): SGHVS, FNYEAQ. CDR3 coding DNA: TGTGCCAGCAGTGGGCTGGGGATCCAGAAAGAGACCCAGTACTTC. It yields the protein CASSGLGIQKETQYF.

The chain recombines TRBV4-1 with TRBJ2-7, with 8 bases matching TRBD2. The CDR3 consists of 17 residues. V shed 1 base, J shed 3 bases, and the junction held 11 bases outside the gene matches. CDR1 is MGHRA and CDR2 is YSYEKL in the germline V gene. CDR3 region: CASSQGSPTSEHYEQYF. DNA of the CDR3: TGCGCCAGCAGCCAAGGTTCCCCGACTAGCGAGCACTACGAGCAGTACTTC.

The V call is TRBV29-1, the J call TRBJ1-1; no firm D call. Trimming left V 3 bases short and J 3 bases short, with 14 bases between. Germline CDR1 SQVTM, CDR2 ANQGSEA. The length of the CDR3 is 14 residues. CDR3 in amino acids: CSVDPLTLDTEAFF. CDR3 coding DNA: TGCAGCGTTGACCCGTTGACGTTGGACACTGAAGCTTTCTTT.

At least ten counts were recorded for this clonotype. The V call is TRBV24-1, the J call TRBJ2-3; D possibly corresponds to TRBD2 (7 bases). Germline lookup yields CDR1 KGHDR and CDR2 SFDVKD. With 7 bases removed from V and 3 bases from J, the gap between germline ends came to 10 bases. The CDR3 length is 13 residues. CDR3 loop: CATRQGGTDTQYF. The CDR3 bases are TGTGCCACCAGACAGGGAGGGACAGATACGCAGTATTTT.

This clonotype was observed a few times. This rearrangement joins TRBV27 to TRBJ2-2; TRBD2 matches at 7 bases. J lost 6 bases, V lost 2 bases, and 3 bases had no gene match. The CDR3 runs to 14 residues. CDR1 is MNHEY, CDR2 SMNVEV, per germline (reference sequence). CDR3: CASSLLAVAGELFF. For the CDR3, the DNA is TGTGCCAGCAGTTTACTAGCGGTCGCCGGGGAGCTGTTTTTT.